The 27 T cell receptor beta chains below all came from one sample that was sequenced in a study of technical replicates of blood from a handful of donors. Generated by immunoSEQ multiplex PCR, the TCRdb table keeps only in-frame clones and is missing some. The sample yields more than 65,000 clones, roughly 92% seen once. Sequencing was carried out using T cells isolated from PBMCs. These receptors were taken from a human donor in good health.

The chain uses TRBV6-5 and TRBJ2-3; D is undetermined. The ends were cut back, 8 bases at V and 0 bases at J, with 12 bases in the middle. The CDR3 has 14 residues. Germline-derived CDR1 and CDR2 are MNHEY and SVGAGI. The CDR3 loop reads CASGQSFSTDTQYF. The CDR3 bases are TGTGCCAGCGGGCAGAGTTTCAGCACAGATACGCAGTATTTT.

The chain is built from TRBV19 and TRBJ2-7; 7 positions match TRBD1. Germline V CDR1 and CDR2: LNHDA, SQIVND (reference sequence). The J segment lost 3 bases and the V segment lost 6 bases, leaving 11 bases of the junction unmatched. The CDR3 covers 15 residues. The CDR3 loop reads CASSPSGQFLYEQYF. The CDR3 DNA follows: TGTGCCAGTAGCCCCTCGGGACAGTTTCTCTACGAGCAGTACTTC. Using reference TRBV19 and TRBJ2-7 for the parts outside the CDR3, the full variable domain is DGGITQSPKYLFRKEGQNVTLSCEQNLNHDAMYWYRQDPGQGLRLIYYSQIVNDFQKGDIAEGYSVSREKKESFPLTVTSAQKNPTAFYLCASSPSGQFLYEQYFGPGTRLTVT.

CDR3 DNA sequence: TGTGCCAGCAGCTTACCTTACACCGGGGAGCTGTTTTTT. This sequence encodes CASSLPYTGELFF. The chain recombines TRBV11-3 with TRBJ2-2; no clear D. CDR1 and CDR2 (germline): SGHNT, YENEEA. This CDR3 contains 13 residues. The V gene lost 2 bases and the J gene lost 3 bases, with 4 bases spanning the gap.

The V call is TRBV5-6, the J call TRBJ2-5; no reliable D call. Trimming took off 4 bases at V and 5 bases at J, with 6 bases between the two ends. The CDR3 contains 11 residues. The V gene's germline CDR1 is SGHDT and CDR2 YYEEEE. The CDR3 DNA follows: TGTGCCAGCAGCCTGGCGGAGACCCAGTACTTC. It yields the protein CASSLAETQYF.

This CDR3 is CASSFLGSSNYGYTF. DNA of the CDR3: TGTGCCAGCAGTTTCCTGGGCAGCAGTAACTATGGCTACACCTTC. The chain employs TRBV28 and TRBJ1-2; no firm D call. Per germline, CDR1 MDHEN and CDR2 SYDVKM. V lost 3 bases to trimming and J lost 1 base, with 12 bases between them. The CDR3 spans 15 residues.

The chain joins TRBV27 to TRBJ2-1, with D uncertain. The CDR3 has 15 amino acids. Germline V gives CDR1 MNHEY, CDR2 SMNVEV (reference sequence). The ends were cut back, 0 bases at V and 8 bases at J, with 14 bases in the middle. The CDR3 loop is CASSLSSGSVHEQFF. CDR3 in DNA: TGTGCCAGCAGTTTATCCTCGGGTTCGGTGCATGAGCAGTTCTTC.

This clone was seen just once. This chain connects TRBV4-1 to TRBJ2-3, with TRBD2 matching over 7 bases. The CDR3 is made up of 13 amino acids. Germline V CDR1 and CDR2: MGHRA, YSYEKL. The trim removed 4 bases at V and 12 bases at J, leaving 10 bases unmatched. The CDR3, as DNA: TGCGCCAGCAGCCCTCCTAGTGGGAGGGATCAGTATTTT. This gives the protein CASSPPSGRDQYF.

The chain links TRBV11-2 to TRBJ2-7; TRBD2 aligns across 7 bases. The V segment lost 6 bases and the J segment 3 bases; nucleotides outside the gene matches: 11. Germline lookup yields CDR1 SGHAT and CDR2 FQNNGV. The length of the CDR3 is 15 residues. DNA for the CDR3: TGTGCCAGCAGGCTGTCTAGCGGAACCAACTACGAGCAGTACTTC. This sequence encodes CASRLSSGTNYEQYF.

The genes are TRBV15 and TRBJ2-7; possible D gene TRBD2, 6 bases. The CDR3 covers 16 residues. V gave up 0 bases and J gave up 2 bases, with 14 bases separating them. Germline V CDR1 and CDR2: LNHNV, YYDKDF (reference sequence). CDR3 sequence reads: CATSREYTSQTYEQYF. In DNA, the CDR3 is TGTGCCACCAGCAGAGAGTATACTAGCCAAACCTACGAGCAGTACTTC.

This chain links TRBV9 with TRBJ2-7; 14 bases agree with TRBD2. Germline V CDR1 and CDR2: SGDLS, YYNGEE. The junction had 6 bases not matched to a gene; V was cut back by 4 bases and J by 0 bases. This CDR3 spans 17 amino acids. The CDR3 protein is CASSPGTSGSVSYEQYF. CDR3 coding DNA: TGTGCCAGCAGCCCCGGGACTAGCGGGAGTGTCTCCTACGAGCAGTACTTC.

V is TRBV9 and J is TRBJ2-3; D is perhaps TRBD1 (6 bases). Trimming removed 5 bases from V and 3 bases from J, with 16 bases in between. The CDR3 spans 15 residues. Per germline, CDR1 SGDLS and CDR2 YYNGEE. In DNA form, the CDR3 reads TGTGCCAGCAGTGTAACAGGGTACGTAACAGATACGCAGTATTTT. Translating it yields CASSVTGYVTDTQYF.

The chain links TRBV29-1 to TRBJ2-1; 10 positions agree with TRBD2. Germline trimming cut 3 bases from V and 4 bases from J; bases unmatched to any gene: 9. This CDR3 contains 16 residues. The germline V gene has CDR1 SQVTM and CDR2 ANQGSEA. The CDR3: CSVDMGLARGYNEQFF. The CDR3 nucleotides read TGCAGCGTTGATATGGGACTAGCGAGAGGATACAATGAGCAGTTCTTC.

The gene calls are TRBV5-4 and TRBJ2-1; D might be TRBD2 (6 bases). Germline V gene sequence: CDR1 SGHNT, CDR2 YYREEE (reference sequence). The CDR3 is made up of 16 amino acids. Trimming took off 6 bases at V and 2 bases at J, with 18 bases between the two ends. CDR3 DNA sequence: TGTGCCAGCACCCGATCCGGGAGTGTGGCCTACAATGAGCAGTTCTTC. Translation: CASTRSGSVAYNEQFF.

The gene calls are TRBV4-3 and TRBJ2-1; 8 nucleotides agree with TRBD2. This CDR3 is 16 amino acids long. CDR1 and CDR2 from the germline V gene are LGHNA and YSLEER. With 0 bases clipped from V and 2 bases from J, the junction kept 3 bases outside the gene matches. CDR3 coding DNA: TGCGCCAGCAGCCAAGATCCAGCGGGGGCCTACAATGAGCAGTTCTTC. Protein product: CASSQDPAGAYNEQFF.

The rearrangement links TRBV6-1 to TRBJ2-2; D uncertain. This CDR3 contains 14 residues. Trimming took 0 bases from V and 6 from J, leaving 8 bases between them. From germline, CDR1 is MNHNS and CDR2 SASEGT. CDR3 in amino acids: CASSEAFPPGELFF. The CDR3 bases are TGTGCCAGCAGTGAAGCGTTCCCTCCCGGGGAGCTGTTTTTT.

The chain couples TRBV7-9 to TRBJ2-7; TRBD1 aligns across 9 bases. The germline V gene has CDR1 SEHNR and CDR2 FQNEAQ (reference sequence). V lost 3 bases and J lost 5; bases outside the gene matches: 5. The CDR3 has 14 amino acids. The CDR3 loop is CASSFRHRGHEQYF. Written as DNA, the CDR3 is TGTGCCAGCAGCTTTCGTCACAGGGGGCACGAGCAGTACTTC.

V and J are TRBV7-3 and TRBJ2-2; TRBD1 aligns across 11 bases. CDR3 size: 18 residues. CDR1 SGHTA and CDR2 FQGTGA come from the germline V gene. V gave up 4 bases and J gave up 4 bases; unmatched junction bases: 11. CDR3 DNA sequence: TGTGCCAGCAGCTACACCTCGGGGGGGACAGGGGGCACCGGGGAGCTGTTTTTT. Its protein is CASSYTSGGTGGTGELFF.

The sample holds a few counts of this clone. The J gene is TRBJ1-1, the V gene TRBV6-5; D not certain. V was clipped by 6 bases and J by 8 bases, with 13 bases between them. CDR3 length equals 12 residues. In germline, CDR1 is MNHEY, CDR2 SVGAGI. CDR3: CASRSALEEAFF. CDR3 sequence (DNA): TGTGCCAGCAGGTCGGCGTTGGAGGAAGCTTTCTTT.

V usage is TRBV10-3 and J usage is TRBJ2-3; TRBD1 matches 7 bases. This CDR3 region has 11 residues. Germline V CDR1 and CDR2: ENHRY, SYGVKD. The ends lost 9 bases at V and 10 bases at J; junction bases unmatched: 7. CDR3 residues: CAIGDRTSQYF. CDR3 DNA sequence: TGTGCCATAGGGGACAGAACATCGCAGTATTTT.

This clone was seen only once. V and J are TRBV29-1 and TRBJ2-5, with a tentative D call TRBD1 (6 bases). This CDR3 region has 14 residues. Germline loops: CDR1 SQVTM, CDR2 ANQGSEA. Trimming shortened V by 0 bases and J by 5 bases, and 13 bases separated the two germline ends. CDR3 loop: CSVEEQGVGETQYF. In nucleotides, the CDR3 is TGCAGCGTTGAAGAACAGGGTGTTGGGGAGACCCAGTACTTC.

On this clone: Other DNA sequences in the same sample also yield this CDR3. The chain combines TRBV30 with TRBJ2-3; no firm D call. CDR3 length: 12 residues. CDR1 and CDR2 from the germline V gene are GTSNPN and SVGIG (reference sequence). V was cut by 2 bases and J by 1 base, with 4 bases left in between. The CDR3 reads CAWSSGTDTQYF. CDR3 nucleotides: TGTGCCTGGAGTAGCGGCACAGATACGCAGTATTTT.

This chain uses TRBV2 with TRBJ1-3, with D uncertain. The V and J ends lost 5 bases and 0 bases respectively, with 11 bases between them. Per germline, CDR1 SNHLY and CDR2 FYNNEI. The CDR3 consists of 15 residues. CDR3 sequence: CASSIEPISGNTIYF. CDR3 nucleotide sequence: TGTGCCAGCAGTATAGAACCGATCTCTGGAAACACCATATATTTT.

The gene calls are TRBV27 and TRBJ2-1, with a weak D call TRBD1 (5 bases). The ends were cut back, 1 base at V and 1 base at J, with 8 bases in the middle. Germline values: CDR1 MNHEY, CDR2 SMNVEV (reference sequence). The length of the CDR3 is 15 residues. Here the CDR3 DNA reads TGTGCCAGCAGTTTATTCAGGGCTTCCTACAATGAGCAGTTCTTC. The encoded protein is CASSLFRASYNEQFF.

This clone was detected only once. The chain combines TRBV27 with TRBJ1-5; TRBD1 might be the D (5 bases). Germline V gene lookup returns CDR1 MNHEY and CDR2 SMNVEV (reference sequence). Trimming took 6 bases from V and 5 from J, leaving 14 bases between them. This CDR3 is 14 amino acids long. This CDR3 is CASSKLGPYQPQHF. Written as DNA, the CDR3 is TGTGCCAGCAGCAAGCTGGGGCCGTATCAGCCCCAGCATTTT.

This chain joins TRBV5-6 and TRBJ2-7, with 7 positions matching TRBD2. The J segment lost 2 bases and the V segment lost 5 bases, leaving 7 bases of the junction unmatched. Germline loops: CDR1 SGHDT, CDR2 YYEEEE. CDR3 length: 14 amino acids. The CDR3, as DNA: TGTGCCAGCAGTCAACTAGCGAACACCTACGAGCAGTACTTC. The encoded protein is CASSQLANTYEQYF.

CDR3 DNA sequence: TGTGCCAGCAGTTCTATCGAAACAGTTAGCAATCAGCCCCAGCATTTT. The encoded protein is CASSSIETVSNQPQHF. J is TRBJ1-5 and V is TRBV28; D unresolved. This CDR3 comprises 16 residues. V was trimmed by 4 bases and J by 0 bases, leaving 13 bases between them. Germline CDR1 is MDHEN and CDR2 is SYDVKM.

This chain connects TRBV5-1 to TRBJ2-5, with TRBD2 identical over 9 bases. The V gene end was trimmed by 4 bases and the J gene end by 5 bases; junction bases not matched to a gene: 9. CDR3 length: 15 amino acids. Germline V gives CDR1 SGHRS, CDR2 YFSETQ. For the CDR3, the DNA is TGCGCCAGCAGCCAACTCACGAGCGGGAGGGAGACCCAGTACTTC. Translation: CASSQLTSGRETQYF.